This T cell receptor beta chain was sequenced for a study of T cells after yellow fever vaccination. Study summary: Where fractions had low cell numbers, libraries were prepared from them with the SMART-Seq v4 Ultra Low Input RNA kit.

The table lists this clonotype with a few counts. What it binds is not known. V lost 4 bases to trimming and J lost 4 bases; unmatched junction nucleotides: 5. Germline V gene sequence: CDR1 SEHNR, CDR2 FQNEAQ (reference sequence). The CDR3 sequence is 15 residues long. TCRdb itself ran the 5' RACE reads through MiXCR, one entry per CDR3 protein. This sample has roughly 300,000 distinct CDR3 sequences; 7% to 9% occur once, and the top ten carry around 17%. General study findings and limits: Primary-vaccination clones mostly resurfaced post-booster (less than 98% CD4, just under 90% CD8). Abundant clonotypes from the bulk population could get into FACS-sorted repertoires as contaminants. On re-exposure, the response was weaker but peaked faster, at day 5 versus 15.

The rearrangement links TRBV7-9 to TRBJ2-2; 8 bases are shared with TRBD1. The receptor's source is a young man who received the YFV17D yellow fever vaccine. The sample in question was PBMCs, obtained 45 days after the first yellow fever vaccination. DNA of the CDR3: TGTGCCAGCAGCTCCGGACAGGGTCGCACCGGGGAGCTGTTTTTT. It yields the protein CASSSGQGRTGELFF.